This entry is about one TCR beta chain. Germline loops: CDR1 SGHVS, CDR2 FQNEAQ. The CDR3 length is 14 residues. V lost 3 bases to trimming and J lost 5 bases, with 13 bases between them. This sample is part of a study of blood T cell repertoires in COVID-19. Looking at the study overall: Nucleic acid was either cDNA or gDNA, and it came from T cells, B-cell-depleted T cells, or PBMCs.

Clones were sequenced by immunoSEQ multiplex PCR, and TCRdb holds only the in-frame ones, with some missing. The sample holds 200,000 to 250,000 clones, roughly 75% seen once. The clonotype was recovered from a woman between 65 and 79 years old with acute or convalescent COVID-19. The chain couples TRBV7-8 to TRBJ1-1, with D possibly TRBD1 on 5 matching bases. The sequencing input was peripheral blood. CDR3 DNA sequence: TGTGCCAGCAGCTTCGGGGGGTCAGGAACTGAAGCTTTCTTT. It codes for CASSFGGSGTEAFF.